This T cell receptor beta chain was sequenced during a study of T cell changes during pregnancy in multiple sclerosis. Sequenced by immunoSEQ multiplex PCR; TCRdb stores in-frame clones only, minus some. The table lists about 39,000 clones, almost 95% of them singletons. Trimming took 5 bases from V and 1 from J, leaving 15 bases between them. The CDR3 has 16 amino acids. The germline gives CDR1 SGHVS, CDR2 FQNEAQ. The sequence came from a female donor with multiple sclerosis, enrolled in a pregnancy study. The chain couples TRBV7-8 to TRBJ1-5, with D possibly being TRBD1 (6 bases). The sample here was CD4+ T cells from peripheral blood mononuclear cells, taken after pregnancy. In DNA form, the CDR3 reads TGTGCCAGCAGCCCAGGGACACTGTACAGCAATCAGCCCCAGCATTTT. It yields the protein CASSPGTLYSNQPQHF.